This TCR beta chain was identified in a study of post-analysis software for immune sequencing data. Study results and limitations: Pronounced co-clustering by F measure was evident among identically batched samples. Roughly 5 TRBV segments were significantly more frequent in patients than in controls. TRBV5-6, TRBV5-1 and TRBV20-1 were among these segments.

Prepared libraries of TCR beta cDNA carried unique molecular identifiers. One entry per CDR3 protein, called by TCRdb with MiXCR from the PCR reads. This sample has roughly 870,000 distinct CDR3 sequences, with roughly 50% found just once. Trimming cost V 5 bases and J 6 bases; bases outside gene matches: 11. The CDR3 extends over 16 amino acids. Germline values: CDR1 WNHNN, CDR2 SYGVQD (reference sequence). Note on this clonotype: Its target is not known.

The material sequenced was blood. This chain uses TRBV10-1 with TRBJ2-3; 10 positions agree with TRBD2. The receptor was isolated from a girl between 10 and 17 years old with multiple sclerosis. DNA for the CDR3: TGCGCCAGCAGTTCTTCCTTAGCGGGAGGATTGGATACGCAGTATTTT. Translated: CASSSSLAGGLDTQYF.